This T cell receptor (beta chain) emerged from a study of memory CD4+ T cells and cytomegalovirus serostatus. In the study overall: Donors were healthy Belgian adults, several CMV seropositive and fewer than 30 seronegative.

Regarding this clone: What it binds is not known.

As handled by the study authors: After removing out-of-frame reads, 2,204,828 distinct TCRbeta sequences remained. Here immunoSEQ multiplex PCR was the method, and the copy in TCRdb shows in-frame clones only, minus some. The V and J calls and clone size were taken over from that table, and D and trimming were inferred from the DNA. The repertoire has roughly 48,000 clones, about four fifths of them found once; the top ten carry 2%. Study-level points and caveats: 67 of 164 known CMV-associated TCRbeta sequences appeared in CD4+ memory.

The V gene lost 2 bases and the J gene lost 1 base, with 14 bases spanning the gap. This CDR3 is built from 16 residues. Germline V gene data show CDR1 as MNHNS and CDR2 as SASEGT. Single viable CD3+CD4+CD8-CD45RO+ cells were sorted as the memory CD4+ T cells. Input material: memory CD4+ T cells from blood. V gene TRBV6-1 combines with J gene TRBJ1-1; D is unresolved. The source is an adult in good health and CMV-seropositive. The CDR3 DNA reads TGTGCCAGCAGTGAAACGGACTCCCGAAGGAACACTGAAGCTTTCTTT. The encoded protein is CASSETDSRRNTEAFF.